These 11 T cell receptor beta chains were all obtained from the same sample, sequenced in a study of blood T cells in healthy people across ages. A second PCR, run for roughly 7 to 11 cycles, used a sample-barcoded 5' primer plus a J-beta primer mix. TCRdb re-called the 5' RACE reads with MiXCR, one entry per CDR3 protein. This table holds just under 900,000 distinct CDR3 sequences, more than 25% found once. The sample taken for sequencing was blood. Source of these receptors: a woman of 80 years or more in good health.

This clonotype was counted many times. The chain is built from TRBV7-9 and TRBJ2-5, with D perhaps TRBD2 (5 bases). The CDR3 totals 14 residues. CDR1 and CDR2 (germline): SEHNR, FQNEAQ (reference sequence). Trimming took 0 bases from V and 5 from J, leaving 10 bases between them. The CDR3 spells CASSLASSRETQYF. The DNA for the CDR3 is TGTGCCAGCAGCTTAGCTTCTAGCCGGGAGACCCAGTACTTC.

A remark on this clonotype: This may stem from a read error, because a much larger clone lies one nucleotide away. The chain uses TRBV6-5 and TRBJ1-5; D may be TRBD1 (6 bases). The length of the CDR3 is 13 residues. Germline V gives CDR1 MNHEY, CDR2 SVGAGI. The CDR3 protein is CASSDRNNRPQHF. The CDR3 bases are TGTGCCAGCAGCGACAGGAACAATCGGCCCCAGCATTTT.

The CDR3 nucleotides are TGTGCCAGCAGCCAAAGGGGGGGGGTGCAAGAGACCCAGTACTTC. Protein product: CASSQRGGVQETQYF. The chain recombines TRBV3-1 with TRBJ2-5; D perhaps matches TRBD2 (7 bases). With 2 bases removed from V and 2 bases from J, the gap between germline ends came to 12 bases. CDR3 length equals 15 residues. Germline-derived CDR1 and CDR2 are LGHDT and YNNKEL (reference sequence).

V is TRBV12-3 or TRBV12-4 and J is TRBJ2-3; 8 bases line up with TRBD2. CDR3 size: 15 residues. Trimming removed 4 bases from V and 13 bases from J; junction bases left unmatched: 16. CDR3 in amino acids: CASSSRLAGTDVEYF. The CDR3 DNA is TGTGCCAGCAGTTCACGTCTAGCGGGCACAGATGTGGAGTATTTT.

Ten or more counts support this clonotype. V usage is TRBV7-2 and J usage is TRBJ1-2; D gene uncertain. CDR3 length: 15 residues. Trimming shortened V by 0 bases and J by 8 bases, and 16 bases separated the two germline ends. Germline CDR1 SGHTA, CDR2 FQGNSA. The CDR3 nucleotides read TGTGCCAGCAGCTTAGCCGCGTTGGGGAAGAACGGCTACACCTTC. It is translated as CASSLAALGKNGYTF.

In this sample, this clonotype turned up many times. This chain links TRBV18 with TRBJ2-7, with TRBD1 matching 10 bases. The V gene end was trimmed by 3 bases and the J gene end by 4 bases; junction bases not matched to a gene: 3. The CDR3 runs to 14 residues. Germline CDR1 is KGHSH and CDR2 is LQKENI. CDR3 DNA: TGTGCCAGCTCACCGACGGGACAGGGGTACGAGCAGTACTTC. Protein: CASSPTGQGYEQYF.

The rearrangement joins TRBV12-3 or TRBV12-4 to TRBJ2-7; D possibly corresponds to TRBD2 (6 bases). Trimming stripped 5 bases from V and 5 bases from J, with 19 bases between. The CDR3 totals 15 residues. This chain's CDR3 is CASSRRIAGMNEQYF. Here the CDR3 DNA reads TGTGCCAGCAGTCGTCGGATCGCGGGAATGAACGAGCAGTACTTC.

This chain links TRBV5-1 with TRBJ2-3, with D possibly TRBD2 on 6 matching bases. Trimming removed 3 bases at V and 2 bases at J, with 19 bases between. This CDR3 comprises 17 residues. Germline V gene sequence: CDR1 SGHRS, CDR2 YFSETQ. The CDR3 loop reads CASSSPRSGEYTDTQYF. In nucleotides, the CDR3 is TGCGCCAGCAGCTCCCCACGGTCGGGGGAATACACAGATACGCAGTATTTT.

The chain joins TRBV20-1 to TRBJ1-5; 10 bases line up with TRBD1. Germline V lookup: CDR1 DFQATT, CDR2 SNEGSKA (reference sequence). This CDR3 is built from 17 residues. Germline trimming cut 0 bases from V and 2 bases from J; bases unmatched to any gene: 7. CDR3: CSARDSGQGIGNQPQHF. The CDR3 DNA reads as TGCAGTGCTAGAGATTCGGGACAGGGGATTGGCAATCAGCCCCAGCATTTT.

There are a few counts of this clonotype. The rearrangement uses TRBV28 and TRBJ2-1; possibly TRBD1 for D (7 bases). Germline lookup yields CDR1 MDHEN and CDR2 SYDVKM. V was cut by 10 bases and J by 6 bases, with 19 bases left in between. CDR3 size: 14 residues. Here the CDR3 DNA reads TGTGCCATCTTTAGGGGGGCAGGGGGCAATGAGCAGTTCTTC. Protein: CAIFRGAGGNEQFF.

This chain uses TRBV29-1 with TRBJ1-2, with a weak D call TRBD1 (5 bases). Between the trimmed V and J ends, which lost 5 bases and 2 bases, there was a span of 12 bases. Germline CDR1 SQVTM, CDR2 ANQGSEA. CDR3 size: 13 residues. In nucleotides, the CDR3 is TGCAGCGTTTTCGGGACGGACAACTATGGCTACACCTTC. This gives the protein CSVFGTDNYGYTF. The whole variable domain, remainder taken from reference TRBV29-1 and TRBJ1-2, is SAVISQKPSRDICQRGTSLTIQCQVDSQVTMMFWYRQQPGQSLTLIATANQGSEATYESGFVIDKFPISRPNLTFSTLTVSNMSPEDSSIYLCSVFGTDNYGYTFGSGTRLTVV.